This is a list of T cell receptor beta chains from one sample in a study of cytomegalovirus exposure and HLA in healthy donors. Sequenced by immunoSEQ multiplex PCR; TCRdb stores in-frame clones only, minus some. The sample carries under 200,000 clones, 75% recorded once. The specimen sequenced was PBMCs. These receptors were collected from a woman aged 50 to 60 in good health and CMV-seropositive. The CDR3 runs from the conserved cysteine through the conserved F or W. Fields, in order: J gene, clone size, V gene, D gene, CDR3 DNA, CDR3 protein. A D gene is named only where the DNA matches it firmly. The listing skips clone size in some rows; elsewhere it reads once, few, many or a size class.

j_gene: TRBJ1-1; abundance: NA; v_gene: TRBV7-9; d_gene: TRBD1; CDR3nt: TGTGCCAGCGCCGCGGGACAGCCAAACACTGAAGCTTTCTTT; CDR3aa: CASAAGQPNTEAFF
j_gene: TRBJ2-7; abundance: NA; v_gene: TRBV6-5; d_gene: TRBD1; CDR3nt: TGTGCCAGCAGTCCACGGGGCAGGGGGCTGGGGGAGCAGTACTTC; CDR3aa: CASSPRGRGLGEQYF
j_gene: TRBJ2-1; abundance: once; v_gene: TRBV7-6; d_gene: NA; CDR3nt: TGTGCCAGCAGCTTAGTCAGTTGGAATGAGCAGTTCTTC; CDR3aa: CASSLVSWNEQFF
j_gene: TRBJ2-7; abundance: NA; v_gene: TRBV5-6; d_gene: NA; CDR3nt: TGTGCCAGCAGAGACAGTGGGGATCGTCGCGAGCAGTACTTC; CDR3aa: CASRDSGDRREQYF
j_gene: TRBJ1-5; abundance: once; v_gene: TRBV10-3; d_gene: TRBD1; CDR3nt: TGTGCCATCAGTGAGTCGGCAGGGGGGATACAGCCCCAGCATTTT; CDR3aa: CAISESAGGIQPQHF
j_gene: TRBJ1-1; abundance: NA; v_gene: TRBV27; d_gene: NA; CDR3nt: TGTGCCAGCAGTTTATCGGCAGGGGAAATGAACACTGAAGCTTTCTTT; CDR3aa: CASSLSAGEMNTEAFF
j_gene: TRBJ1-1; abundance: NA; v_gene: TRBV7-7; d_gene: NA; CDR3nt: TGTGCCAGCAGCCCCCTGGTTGGGGGCACGAACACTGAAGCTTTCTTT; CDR3aa: CASSPLVGGTNTEAFF
j_gene: TRBJ1-1; abundance: few; v_gene: TRBV29-1; d_gene: TRBD1; CDR3nt: TGCAGCGTTGCCGCGGACAGGCGGACGGCTTTCTTT; CDR3aa: CSVAADRRTAFF
j_gene: TRBJ2-2; abundance: NA; v_gene: TRBV11-2; d_gene: NA; CDR3nt: TGTGCCAGCAGCCCACCCCTACGGCTAGTATACACCGGGGAGCTGTTTTTT; CDR3aa: CASSPPLRLVYTGELFF
j_gene: TRBJ2-2; abundance: NA; v_gene: TRBV5-5; d_gene: TRBD2; CDR3nt: TGTGCCAGCAGCCCCCCGGGGGGTCTGGTGACCGGGGAGCTGTTTTTT; CDR3aa: CASSPPGGLVTGELFF
j_gene: TRBJ2-7; abundance: NA; v_gene: TRBV7-9; d_gene: TRBD1; CDR3nt: TGTGCCAGCAGCCTCCGAACAGGGGATGGCTACGAGCAGTACTTC; CDR3aa: CASSLRTGDGYEQYF
j_gene: TRBJ1-1; abundance: few; v_gene: TRBV5-1; d_gene: NA; CDR3nt: TGCGCCAGCAGCTTGGAGCAGGTCGACACTGAAGCTTTCTTT; CDR3aa: CASSLEQVDTEAFF
j_gene: TRBJ2-3; abundance: NA; v_gene: TRBV30; d_gene: TRBD1; CDR3nt: TGTGCCTGGAGTCCCCGGAAGGGGGCGAGTATGGCAGATACGCAGTATTTT; CDR3aa: CAWSPRKGASMADTQYF
j_gene: TRBJ1-5; abundance: once; v_gene: TRBV5-8; d_gene: NA; CDR3nt: TGTGCCAGCACCAACGGGGGGAGCAATCAGCCCCAGCATTTT; CDR3aa: CASTNGGSNQPQHF
j_gene: TRBJ1-2; abundance: NA; v_gene: TRBV6-6; d_gene: TRBD1; CDR3nt: TGTGCCAGCAGGGAGGGACAGGCTAACTATGGCTACACCTTC; CDR3aa: CASREGQANYGYTF
j_gene: TRBJ2-1; abundance: few; v_gene: TRBV11-1; d_gene: TRBD2; CDR3nt: TGTGCCAGCAGCTCCTGGGCTAGCGGGGGGAATGAGCAGTTCTTC; CDR3aa: CASSSWASGGNEQFF
j_gene: TRBJ2-1; abundance: NA; v_gene: TRBV7-8; d_gene: TRBD2; CDR3nt: TGTGCCAGCAGCTTAGTAGTTGGGGACTACTCCTACAATGAGCAGTTCTTC; CDR3aa: CASSLVVGDYSYNEQFF
j_gene: TRBJ1-1; abundance: few; v_gene: TRBV18; d_gene: NA; CDR3nt: TGTGCCAGCTCCCGGGAGAGAGCGAACACTGAAGCTTTCTTT; CDR3aa: CASSRERANTEAFF
j_gene: TRBJ1-5; abundance: once; v_gene: TRBV6-6; d_gene: NA; CDR3nt: TGTGCCAGCAGTTACGGCGGGTCCGGACAGCCCCAGCATTTT; CDR3aa: CASSYGGSGQPQHF
j_gene: TRBJ2-2; abundance: NA; v_gene: TRBV19; d_gene: NA; CDR3nt: TGTGCCAGTAGTATCGGACCGGGGATCGGGGAGCTGTTTTTT; CDR3aa: CASSIGPGIGELFF
j_gene: TRBJ1-1; abundance: once; v_gene: TRBV27; d_gene: NA; CDR3nt: TGTGCCAGCAGTTTATGGGCTGACGGTGAAGCTTTCTTT; CDR3aa: CASSLWADGEAFF
j_gene: TRBJ2-5; abundance: NA; v_gene: TRBV2; d_gene: NA; CDR3nt: TGTGCCAGCAGTGAAAGGGGGTGGGCCCAGTACTTC; CDR3aa: CASSERGWAQYF
j_gene: TRBJ2-3; abundance: NA; v_gene: TRBV5-1; d_gene: TRBD2; CDR3nt: TGCGCCAGCAGTCCGAGGGGACTAGCGGGGGTCACAGATACGCAGTATTTT; CDR3aa: CASSPRGLAGVTDTQYF
j_gene: TRBJ2-7; abundance: NA; v_gene: TRBV5-6; d_gene: NA; CDR3nt: TGTGCCAGCAGCTTGGTTCAGATCAACGAGCAGTACTTC; CDR3aa: CASSLVQINEQYF